This passage covers 2 T cell receptor beta chains from one sample sequenced in a study of blood T cell repertoires in COVID-19. Using immunoSEQ multiplex PCR, the repertoire was profiled, and TCRdb retains in-frame clones only, with some absent. This sample carries more than 200,000 clones, approximately 90% of them seen once, and the ten largest clones take around a tenth. The specimen sequenced was peripheral blood. The source is a man aged 50-59 years with COVID-19, enrolled during active disease.

The chain has TRBV6-1 and TRBJ2-2; TRBD2 aligns across 9 bases. Trimming at V came to 1 base and at J to 1 base, leaving 4 bases not matched to a gene. The CDR3 runs 17 residues. The germline CDR1 and CDR2 sequences are MNHNS and SASEGT. CDR3 amino acids: CASSEVASGMNTGELFF. The CDR3 DNA is TGTGCCAGCAGTGAAGTGGCTAGCGGGATGAACACCGGGGAGCTGTTTTTT.

J is TRBJ2-7 and V is TRBV7-3; 8 bases match TRBD1. With V trimmed by 3 bases and J by 3 bases, 7 bases remained unmatched. The CDR3 spans 15 residues. Germline V CDR1 and CDR2: SGHTA, FQGTGA. The CDR3 loop is CASSLGAGGNYEQYF. The CDR3 coding sequence is TGTGCCAGCAGCTTGGGGGCAGGGGGCAACTACGAGCAGTACTTC.